This T cell receptor (beta chain) was captured in a study of blood T cell dynamics during melanoma immunotherapy. CDR1 SGHNT and CDR2 YYREEE come from the germline V gene (reference sequence). J gave up 7 bases and V 4 bases, and 8 bases lay outside the gene matches. CDR3 length: 15 amino acids. The sample's time point: pre-treatment baseline. Patients with prior systemic cancer treatment, concomitant immunosuppressants, or other active malignancies were excluded. Every bulk PBMC sample received the same 350 ng of DNA. Here immunoSEQ multiplex PCR was the method, and the copy in TCRdb shows in-frame clones only, minus some. The data show tens of thousands of clones, nearly 90% seen once.

This receptor was taken from a human donor with melanoma. This sample comprised blood, obtained from a patient treated with checkpoint blockade. V usage is TRBV5-4 and J usage is TRBJ2-7; 13 bases match TRBD2. The CDR3 sequence is CASSGPGLAGTEQYF. CDR3 DNA sequence: TGTGCCAGCAGCGGGCCGGGACTAGCGGGAACAGAGCAGTACTTC. The full variable domain, completed using reference TRBV5-4 and TRBJ2-7, is ETGVTQSPTHLIKTRGQQVTLRCSSQSGHNTVSWYQQALGQGPQFIFQYYREEENGRGNFPPRFSGLQFPNYSSELNVNALELDDSALYLCASSGPGLAGTEQYFGPGTRLTVT.